The 11 T cell receptor beta chains below come from one sample, sequenced in a study of blood T cells in healthy people across ages. Then a second PCR, running about 6 to 11 cycles, was carried out with a sample-barcoded 5' primer and a J-beta primer mix. One entry per CDR3 protein results from TCRdb running MiXCR on the 5' RACE reads. The sample has 1,500,000 or so distinct CDR3 sequences, approximately 59% seen once. Specimen: blood. The receptors were gathered from a man younger than 35 in good health.

This clonotype was observed a handful of times. The rearrangement uses TRBV4-1 and TRBJ2-7, with TRBD2 as a possible D gene (5 bases). CDR3 size: 15 residues. The germline CDR1 and CDR2 sequences are MGHRA and YSYEKL. V dropped 0 bases and J dropped 3 bases, with 12 bases sitting between them. The CDR3 loop reads CASSQDWRVGYEQYF. The CDR3 region has the DNA TGCGCCAGCAGCCAAGACTGGCGGGTAGGCTACGAGCAGTACTTC.

The V call is TRBV29-1, the J call TRBJ1-1; no clear D. From germline, CDR1 is SQVTM and CDR2 ANQGSEA. V lost 7 bases, J lost 1 base, and 13 bases lay in between. The CDR3 extends over 13 amino acids. For the CDR3, the DNA is TGCAGCGCCGCGTCTAAATGGAACACTGAAGCTTTCTTT. It codes for CSAASKWNTEAFF. Complete variable domain (other parts from reference TRBV29-1 and TRBJ1-1): SAVISQKPSRDICQRGTSLTIQCQVDSQVTMMFWYRQQPGQSLTLIATANQGSEATYESGFVIDKFPISRPNLTFSTLTVSNMSPEDSSIYLCSAASKWNTEAFFGQGTRLTVV.

Many counts were recorded for this clonotype. V and J are TRBV27 and TRBJ2-3; D unresolved. The CDR3 is made up of 14 amino acids. Germline CDR1 and CDR2: MNHEY and SMNVEV (reference sequence). The V end was cut by 9 bases, the J end by 2 bases, with 15 bases between. For the CDR3, the DNA is TGTGCCAGTTCTCGAAAACCCTCCACAGATACGCAGTATTTT. Protein: CASSRKPSTDTQYF.

The chain uses TRBV6-5 and TRBJ2-1; TRBD2 agrees at 10 bases. J gave up 0 bases and V 4 bases, and 3 bases lay outside the gene matches. The CDR3 length is 16 residues. Germline CDR1 reads MNHEY; CDR2 reads SVGAGI. CDR3 DNA: TGTGCCAGCAGTTCCGGACTAGCGGACTCCTACAATGAGCAGTTCTTC. As protein: CASSSGLADSYNEQFF.

As to this clonotype: This sequence may be a read error, since a much larger clone differs from it by one base. CDR3 region: CASRLSSYNEQYF. The CDR3 bases are TGTGCCAGTCGGTTAAGCTCCTACAATGAGCAGTACTTC. The chain links TRBV27 to TRBJ2-1; D uncertain. The end of the DNA fits TRBJ2-7 better, so the J call may be wrong. The CDR3 is 13 amino acids. Germline V gene lookup returns CDR1 MNHEY and CDR2 SMNVEV (reference sequence).

This clonotype was observed a single time. This chain joins TRBV20-1 and TRBJ1-5; D gene unclear. Germline V CDR1 and CDR2: DFQATT, SNEGSKA (reference sequence). The V and J ends lost 0 bases and 0 bases respectively, with 15 bases between them. This CDR3 is built from 17 residues. CDR3 amino acids: CSARDRVAGNSNQPQHF. The CDR3 DNA reads as TGCAGTGCTAGAGATCGGGTAGCAGGAAATAGCAATCAGCCCCAGCATTTT.

This sequence joins TRBV27 and TRBJ2-3; D may be TRBD2 (6 bases). Trimming left V 0 bases short and J 3 bases short, with 13 bases between. In germline, CDR1 is MNHEY, CDR2 SMNVEV (reference sequence). This CDR3 contains 16 residues. This CDR3 reads CASSLSSGVGTDTQYF. The CDR3 DNA is TGTGCCAGCAGTTTATCTAGCGGAGTGGGGACAGATACGCAGTATTTT.

This sequence joins TRBV11-2 and TRBJ2-1; possibly TRBD1 for D (6 bases). Trimming shortened V by 1 base and J by 9 bases, and 16 bases separated the two germline ends. This CDR3 has 15 amino acids. Germline V gene sequence: CDR1 SGHAT, CDR2 FQNNGV. CDR3 sequence (DNA): TGTGCCAGCAGCTTAGTCCCAGGGGTGGGCGTTGAGCAGTTCTTC. Its protein product is CASSLVPGVGVEQFF.

This chain joins TRBV29-1 and TRBJ2-1; no clear D gene. Germline V gives CDR1 SQVTM, CDR2 ANQGSEA. This CDR3 comprises 11 residues. V was trimmed by 6 bases and J by 10 bases, leaving 13 bases between them. CDR3 sequence reads: CSVEIFGEQFF. CDR3 in DNA: TGCAGCGTAGAAATCTTTGGGGAGCAGTTCTTC.

To note about this clonotype: A junction end diverges from the germline sequence, so it may reflect a read error. J is TRBJ2-5 and V is TRBV3-1, with D perhaps matching TRBD2 (6 bases). The end of the DNA is better explained by TRBJ2-7, so the J call may be wrong. CDR3 length: 12 amino acids. The germline gives CDR1 LGHDT, CDR2 YNNKEL (reference sequence). Here the CDR3 DNA reads TGTGCCAACAGCCAAGGAGGGTACGAGCAGTACTTC. Its translation: CANSQGGYEQYF.

V and J are TRBV27 and TRBJ1-2; no firm D call. The CDR3 contains 13 residues. CDR1 and CDR2 from the germline V gene are MNHEY and SMNVEV (reference sequence). V gave up 3 bases and J gave up 4 bases, with 9 bases separating them. CDR3 sequence reads: CASSFLGFYGYTF. The CDR3 DNA reads TGTGCCAGCAGTTTTCTGGGTTTCTATGGCTACACCTTC.